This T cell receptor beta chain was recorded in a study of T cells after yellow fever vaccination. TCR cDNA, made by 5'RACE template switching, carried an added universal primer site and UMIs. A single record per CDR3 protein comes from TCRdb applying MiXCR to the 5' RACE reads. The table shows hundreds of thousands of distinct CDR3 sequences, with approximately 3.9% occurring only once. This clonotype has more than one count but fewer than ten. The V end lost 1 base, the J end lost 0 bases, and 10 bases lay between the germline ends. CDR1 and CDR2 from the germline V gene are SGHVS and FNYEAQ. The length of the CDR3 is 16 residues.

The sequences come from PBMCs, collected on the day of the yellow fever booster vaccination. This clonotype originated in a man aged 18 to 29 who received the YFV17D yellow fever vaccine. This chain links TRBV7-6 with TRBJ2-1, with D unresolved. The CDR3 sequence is CASSLVVPPSYNEQFF. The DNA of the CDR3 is TGTGCCAGCAGCTTAGTTGTGCCGCCCTCCTACAATGAGCAGTTCTTC.